Only a few counts were recorded for the clone carrying this T cell receptor (beta chain). What it binds is unknown. Produced via immunoSEQ multiplex PCR; TCRdb's table is partial and in-frame only. The repertoire holds around 69,000 clones, with around 70% as singletons. This entry belongs to a study of vaccination effects on CD4 cells after COVID-19. Overall study results and limits: Among infection- and vaccine-induced clones, marked clonal contraction occurred late after vaccination.

Pools of viral peptides were used by the ViraFEST assay to expand antigen-specific CD4+ T cells ahead of sequencing. With about ten days of culture completed, CD4+ T cells were isolated. Two doses of BNT162b2 or mRNA-1273 vaccine were administered to participants. In culture with 10 IU/ml IL-2 and roughly 10 ug/ml peptides, PBMC were grown at a few million per well. This CDR3 region has 15 residues. Germline V gene lookup returns CDR1 MGHRA and CDR2 YSYEKL. V dropped 4 bases and J dropped 6 bases, with 16 bases sitting between them. The chain has TRBV4-1 and TRBJ1-5, with a possible D match to TRBD1 (6 bases). Specimen: CD4+ T cells from PBMCs cultured with HCoV-229E spike peptides, collected after COVID-19 vaccination. This sequence originates from a human donor who received a COVID-19 vaccine. CDR3 nucleotides: TGCGCCAGCAGCCCCCGAGGGGGAGGACCTCAGCCCCAGCATTTT. Its translation is CASSPRGGGPQPQHF.